This T cell receptor beta chain was profiled in a study of blood T cell repertoires in COVID-19. Method: immunoSEQ multiplex PCR; TCRdb's copy keeps in-frame clones and lacks some. This sample has 200,000 to 250,000 clones, with 86% found just once. This CDR3 has 13 amino acids. V shed 6 bases and J 8 bases; nucleotides not matched to a gene: 9. Clinical history as reported by participants underpinned cohort assignment. Sequencing used PBMCs or T cells enriched from blood (not recorded which). The V call is TRBV12-3 or TRBV12-4, the J call TRBJ1-2; 7 bases are a match to TRBD1. This clonotype originated in a woman aged 45-65 years who had recovered from COVID-19. CDR3 in amino acids: CASSPDRVRGYTF. CDR3 coding DNA: TGTGCCAGCAGCCCCGACAGGGTCAGAGGCTACACCTTC.